This T cell receptor (beta chain) was sequenced during a study of T cell changes during pregnancy in multiple sclerosis (dated by TCRdb to about 2019). The study in broad terms: The study examined how the T cell repertoire changed over the course of pregnancy in women with multiple sclerosis.

Inclusive of the bounding cysteine and phenylalanine, the CDR3 is 16 residues long. Only CDR3 DNA is held: 48 bases, read in frame from base 1. CDR1 is given as MNHNY and CDR2 as SVGAGI, both from the germline V gene (reference sequence). Germline trimming: 4 bases from V, 3 bases from J; junction bases outside gene matches: 9. Regarding this clone: Its antigen has not been determined. Base-call qualities are not available, and no considerably larger clone is one nucleotide away.

The library was obtained by the immunoSEQ multiplex PCR assay. TCRdb carries this immuneACCESS record with in-frame sequences only. Its versions omit some clonotypes, under half of them owing to an unresolved V gene in the studies checked, with the rest unexplained. Here the sample has around 33,000 clones; approximately 90% occur a single time. In total, the top ten clones hold 3% to 4.5% of the sample. The input for sequencing was CD8+ T cells from peripheral blood mononuclear cells, taken in the third trimester of pregnancy. The chain is encoded by TRBV6-6 joined to TRBJ2-7, and 10 bases in between align with TRBD2. The source of this sequence is a female donor with multiple sclerosis, enrolled in a pregnancy study. The sequence in DNA is TGTGCCAGCAGTTCCCCAGATATAGCGGGGGGCTACGAGCAGTACTTC. The resulting protein is CASSSPDIAGGYEQYF.